This entry lists 8 T cell receptor beta chains sequenced from one sample in a study of blood T cell repertoires in COVID-19. TCRdb keeps only in-frame clones here, not all; method: immunoSEQ multiplex PCR. The profile shows over 80,000 clones, 83% of them singletons. Input material: peripheral blood. The origin of the receptors is a woman aged 55 to 70 with acute or convalescent COVID-19.

V gene TRBV6-2 or TRBV6-3 combines with J gene TRBJ1-5; 11 bases match TRBD1. V lost 5 bases to trimming and J lost 0 bases; unmatched junction nucleotides: 6. Germline loops: CDR1 MNHEY, CDR2 SVGEGT. This CDR3 comprises 17 residues. DNA of the CDR3: TGTGCCAGCAGTACGGGACAGGGGGAATATAGCAATCAGCCCCAGCATTTT. It encodes CASSTGQGEYSNQPQHF.

The J gene is TRBJ1-4, the V gene TRBV5-6; no clear D gene. Looked up from germline, CDR1 is SGHDT and CDR2 is YYEEEE. V was cut by 4 bases and J by 3 bases, with 13 bases left in between. This CDR3 has 15 amino acids. The CDR3 reads CASSNRGEANEKLFF. CDR3 in DNA: TGTGCCAGCAGCAACCGTGGCGAGGCTAATGAAAAACTGTTTTTT.

The genes are TRBV7-2 and TRBJ2-3; D gene unclear. CDR1 is SGHTA and CDR2 is FQGNSA in the germline V gene. Between the trimmed V and J ends, which lost 5 bases and 2 bases, there was a span of 8 bases. CDR3 size: 13 residues. CDR3 in amino acids: CASSPRYTDTQYF. CDR3 nucleotide sequence: TGTGCCAGCAGCCCGCGCTACACAGATACGCAGTATTTT.

The chain has TRBV5-6 and TRBJ2-7, with 8 bases matching TRBD2. V dropped 6 bases and J dropped 4; count of bases not matched to a gene: 6. The V gene's germline CDR1 is SGHDT and CDR2 YYEEEE. The CDR3 contains 13 residues. The CDR3 loop is CASTSGSGYEQYF. CDR3 sequence (DNA): TGTGCCAGCACGAGCGGGAGTGGATACGAGCAGTACTTC.

With regard to this clone: Different DNA sequences within this sample yield the same CDR3. The J gene is TRBJ1-5, the V gene TRBV5-6; D is unclear. Per the germline V gene, CDR1 is SGHDT and CDR2 is YYEEEE. This CDR3 spans 15 amino acids. V was shortened by 2 bases and J by 1 base, with 10 bases between the two germline ends. CDR3 protein: CASSFRGSSNQPQHF. For the CDR3, the DNA is TGTGCCAGCAGCTTTCGGGGTTCGAGCAATCAGCCCCAGCATTTT.

This sequence joins TRBV12-5 and TRBJ1-2; 7 bases match TRBD1. The CDR3 runs 13 residues. Germline CDR1 and CDR2: LGHNT and FRNRAP. Trimming at V came to 1 base and at J to 6 bases, leaving 2 bases not matched to a gene. CDR3 amino acids: CASGLGQGDGYTF. CDR3 in DNA: TGTGCTAGTGGTTTGGGACAGGGCGATGGCTACACCTTC.

J is TRBJ2-7 and V is TRBV19; 9 bases fit TRBD1. The germline gives CDR1 LNHDA, CDR2 SQIVND (reference sequence). V lost 9 bases and J lost 2; bases outside the gene matches: 8. The CDR3 runs 14 residues. The CDR3 sequence: CASKPGQGTYEQYF. The DNA of the CDR3 is TGTGCCAGCAAACCGGGACAGGGTACCTACGAGCAGTACTTC.

The CDR3 nucleotides read TGTGCCAGCAGCTGGACAGGGGGTCGCGAGCAGTACTTC. Translation gives CASSWTGGREQYF. This chain links TRBV27 with TRBJ2-7; 10 nucleotides align to TRBD1. Per germline, CDR1 MNHEY and CDR2 SMNVEV (reference sequence). The CDR3 runs to 13 residues. V lost 6 bases to trimming and J lost 6 bases; unmatched junction nucleotides: 5.